This entry lists 12 T cell receptor beta chains sequenced from one sample in a study of blood T cell repertoires in COVID-19. The table came from immunoSEQ multiplex PCR; TCRdb's copy has only in-frame clones and leaves some out. The sample has about 200,000 clones, 65% to 90% seen once; the top ten hold roughly 4.2%. Sequenced material: peripheral blood. The receptors were gathered from a man aged 50 to 60 with acute or convalescent COVID-19.

The chain carries TRBV18 and TRBJ2-1; 15 bases align to TRBD2. The junction had 3 bases not matched to a gene; V was cut back by 3 bases and J by 6 bases. CDR1 and CDR2 from the germline V gene are KGHSH and LQKENI. The CDR3 totals 16 residues. The CDR3: CASSPEGLAGGNEQFF. The CDR3 DNA reads as TGTGCCAGCTCACCGGAGGGACTAGCGGGGGGCAATGAGCAGTTCTTC. The full variable domain, rest sourced from reference TRBV18 and TRBJ2-1, is NAGVMQNPRHLVRRRGQEARLRCSPMKGHSHVYWYRQLPEEGLKFMVYLQKENIIDESGMPKERFSAEFPKEGPSILRIQQVVRGDSAAYFCASSPEGLAGGNEQFFGPGTRLTVL.

In its sample, this clone was seen once. This chain uses TRBV6-5 with TRBJ1-1; the D is unclear. V was trimmed by 6 bases and J by 2 bases, leaving 13 bases between them. This CDR3 has 14 amino acids. Germline CDR1 reads MNHEY; CDR2 reads SVGAGI. This chain's CDR3 is CASSTDGVNTEAFF. CDR3 nucleotide sequence: TGTGCCAGCAGCACCGACGGGGTCAACACTGAAGCTTTCTTT.

The chain couples TRBV6-5 to TRBJ1-5; 8 nucleotides align to TRBD1. The CDR3 is made up of 13 amino acids. Germline CDR1 is MNHEY and CDR2 is SVGAGI. The V gene end was trimmed by 6 bases and the J gene end by 8 bases; junction bases not matched to a gene: 6. The CDR3 sequence is CASRRTGIEPQHF. DNA for the CDR3: TGTGCCAGCAGGAGGACAGGGATAGAGCCCCAGCATTTT.

The chain has TRBV10-2 and TRBJ1-5; TRBD1 matches at 8 bases. Looked up from germline, CDR1 is WSHSY and CDR2 is SAAADI. V shed 6 bases, J shed 1 base, and the junction held 2 bases outside the gene matches. CDR3 length: 14 amino acids. The DNA for the CDR3 is TGCGCCAGCAGAACAGGGGGGAGCAATCAGCCCCAGCATTTT. It codes for CASRTGGSNQPQHF.

The J gene is TRBJ1-5, the V gene TRBV7-9, with D possibly being TRBD1 (5 bases). The CDR3 extends over 16 amino acids. The germline V gene encodes CDR1 SEHNR and CDR2 FQNEAQ (reference sequence). Trimming removed 2 bases from V and 4 bases from J, with 15 bases in between. As DNA, the CDR3 is TGTGCCAGCAGCTTATCTCAGGGTTCGTTTAATCAGCCCCAGCATTTT. It is translated as CASSLSQGSFNQPQHF. Using reference TRBV7-9 and TRBJ1-5 for the parts outside the CDR3, the full variable domain is DTGVSQNPRHKITKRGQNVTFRCDPISEHNRLYWYRQTLGQGPEFLTYFQNEAQLEKSRLLSDRFSAERPKGSFSTLEIQRTEQGDSAMYLCASSLSQGSFNQPQHFGDGTRLSIL.

In DNA form, the CDR3 reads TGTGCCAGCAGCTGGGGCCCACCACCCTACGAGCAGTACTTC. Translation: CASSWGPPPYEQYF. The gene calls are TRBV7-2 and TRBJ2-7, with D perhaps matching TRBD1 (5 bases). CDR3 length: 14 amino acids. The V end lost 4 bases, the J end lost 2 bases, and 12 bases lay between the germline ends. Looked up from germline, CDR1 is SGHTA and CDR2 is FQGNSA.

This clone appeared a few times. The V and J genes are TRBV27 and TRBJ2-3, with 7 bases identical to TRBD2. The junction had 5 bases not matched to a gene; V was cut back by 7 bases and J by 4 bases. Per germline, CDR1 MNHEY and CDR2 SMNVEV (reference sequence). CDR3 size: 13 residues. The CDR3, as DNA: TGTGCCAGCACCGGCGGGGGAGCAGATACGCAGTATTTT. Encoded protein: CASTGGGADTQYF.

V usage is TRBV27 and J usage is TRBJ2-7; D is uncertain. This CDR3 contains 16 residues. The V end lost 2 bases, the J end lost 6 bases, and 20 bases lay between the germline ends. Germline V gives CDR1 MNHEY, CDR2 SMNVEV (reference sequence). The CDR3 here is CASSLTPFGAPVEQYF. CDR3 nucleotides: TGTGCCAGCAGTTTAACCCCTTTTGGAGCCCCGGTCGAGCAGTACTTC.

The chain joins TRBV6-5 to TRBJ2-5; the D gene is possibly TRBD2 (7 bases). Germline-derived CDR1 and CDR2 are MNHEY and SVGAGI. This CDR3 is built from 16 residues. Trimming removed 0 bases at V and 4 bases at J, with 15 bases between. This CDR3 is CASSYSKRGGRETQYF. CDR3 coding DNA: TGTGCCAGCAGTTACTCCAAGAGGGGGGGTCGAGAGACCCAGTACTTC.

A single count supports this clone. The chain recombines TRBV6-6 with TRBJ1-6; 7 positions agree with TRBD1. V was clipped by 2 bases and J by 11 bases; unmatched bases: 6. Looked up from germline, CDR1 is MNHNY and CDR2 is SVGAGI (reference sequence). This CDR3 has 14 amino acids. DNA of the CDR3: TGTGCCAGCAGTTACAAGGGGGCCGAGGCACCCCTCCACTTT. Translating it yields CASSYKGAEAPLHF.

This clone was found a few times. The V and J genes are TRBV30 and TRBJ1-4; the match to TRBD1 covers 7 bases. Germline CDR1 reads GTSNPN; CDR2 reads SVGIG (reference sequence). V lost 3 bases to trimming and J lost 4 bases; unmatched junction nucleotides: 8. The CDR3 is made up of 15 amino acids. CDR3 sequence: CAWSAGTALNEKLFF. The DNA for the CDR3 is TGTGCCTGGAGCGCCGGGACAGCCCTTAATGAAAAACTGTTTTTT. Full variable domain (outside the CDR3, taken from reference TRBV30 and TRBJ1-4): SQTIHQWPATLVQPVGSPLSLECTVEGTSNPNLYWYRQAAGRGLQLLFYSVGIGQISSEVPQNLSASRPQDRQFILSSKKLLLSDSGFYLCAWSAGTALNEKLFFGSGTQLSVL.

The count of this clone is one. The chain uses TRBV12-3 or TRBV12-4 and TRBJ1-4, with 7 bases identical to TRBD1. This CDR3 has 13 residues. The V and J ends lost 5 bases and 8 bases, in that order; junction bases with no gene match: 5. CDR3 sequence (DNA): TGTGCCAGCAGTAGACAGGGAGGCGAAAAACTGTTTTTT. Protein: CASSRQGGEKLFF.